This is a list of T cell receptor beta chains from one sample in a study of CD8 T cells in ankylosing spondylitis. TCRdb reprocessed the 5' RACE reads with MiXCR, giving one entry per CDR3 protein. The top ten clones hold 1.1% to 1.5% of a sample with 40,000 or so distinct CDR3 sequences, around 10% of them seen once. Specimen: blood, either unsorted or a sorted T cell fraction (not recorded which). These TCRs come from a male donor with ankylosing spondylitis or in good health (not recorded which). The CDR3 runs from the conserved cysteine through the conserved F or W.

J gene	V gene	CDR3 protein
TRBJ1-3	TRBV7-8	CASSLSGTESSGNTIYF
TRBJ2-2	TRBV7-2	CASSFNRGTGELFF
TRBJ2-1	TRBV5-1	CARRDRMGLAGGPNEQFF
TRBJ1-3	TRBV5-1	CASSPETAGNTIYF
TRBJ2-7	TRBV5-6	CASSLPTRQSHEQYF
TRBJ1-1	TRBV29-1	CSGSTSMNTEAFF
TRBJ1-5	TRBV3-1	CASSLQGDQPQHF
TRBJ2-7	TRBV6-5	CASSYSDRDSYEQYF
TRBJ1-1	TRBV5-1	CASSRQGRGTEAFF
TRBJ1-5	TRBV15	CATSRGTGFAGNQPQHF
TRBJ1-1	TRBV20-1	CSAGQGAPRMNTEAFF
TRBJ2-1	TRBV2	CASSTSWTYNEQFF
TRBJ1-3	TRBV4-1	CASSQEGRGAGNTIYF
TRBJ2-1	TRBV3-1	CASSQDASSYNEQFF
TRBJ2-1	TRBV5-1	CASGERGGLGSYNEQFF
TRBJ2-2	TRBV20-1	CSAREWVVGELFF
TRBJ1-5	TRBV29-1	CSVSRGLDNQPQHF
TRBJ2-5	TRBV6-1	CASRGGRGVVETQYF
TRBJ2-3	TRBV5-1	CASSLRGSTDTQYF
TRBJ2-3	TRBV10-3	CATGGRRSTDTQYF
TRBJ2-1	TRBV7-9	CASSLVPPGEQFF
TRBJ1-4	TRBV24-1	CAVITPGNSPWWEKLFF